The 6 T cell receptor beta chains below come from one sample, sequenced in a study of regulatory T cells in long-lasting Graves disease. Building of the TCR beta libraries involved iRepertoire HTBI primers and Arm-PCR of CDR3 regions. TCRdb re-derived calls from the multiplex PCR reads in MiXCR, one entry per CDR3 protein. The sample lists 200,000 to 250,000 distinct CDR3 sequences, roughly a fifth occurring once. The time point was: newly diagnosed GD, antithyroid drugs for less than 3 months. RNA from PBMCs was the source of the TCR library. This sample also belongs to another study, concerning T cells in Graves' hyperthyroidism and ophthalmopathy.

This specimen consisted of peripheral blood mononuclear cells (PBMCs), obtained at new diagnosis, from a patient treated with antithyroid drugs. All receptors come from a woman in her 30s with Graves disease.

Turning to this clonotype: A far larger clone is just one base off, so this is likely a read error. J is TRBJ2-2 and V is TRBV12-3 or TRBV12-4; D possibly corresponds to TRBD1 (5 bases). Trimming cost V 4 bases and J 3 bases, with 6 bases left between them. The CDR3 sequence is 13 residues long. This CDR3 reads CASSSGYTGELFF. For the CDR3, the DNA is TGTGCCAGCAGTTCAGGGTACACCGGGGAGCTGTTTTTT.

The chain is built from TRBV2 and TRBJ1-6, with D unclear. Germline V gene sequence: CDR1 SNHLY, CDR2 FYNNEI. Between the trimmed V and J ends, which lost 10 bases and 9 bases, there was a span of 22 bases. The CDR3 totals 15 residues. The DNA for the CDR3 is TGTGCCACGGTACTTGACGGAGGTCGGGGTTCACCCCTCCACTTT. Translating gives CATVLDGGRGSPLHF.

The sample holds a few counts of this clonotype. A single base separates this from a much larger clone, so it may be a read error. The V gene is TRBV3-1, the J gene TRBJ2-7, with 7 bases lining up with TRBD1. Germline CDR1 and CDR2: LGHDT and YNNKEL (reference sequence). The CDR3 contains 15 residues. The V gene end was trimmed by 4 bases and the J gene end by 2 bases; junction bases not matched to a gene: 8. The CDR3: CASSPGRGGPYEQYF. The CDR3 DNA reads TGTGCCAGCAGCCCCGGCAGAGGGGGCCCCTACGAGCAGTACTTC.

In its sample, this clonotype was seen many times. The J gene is TRBJ1-2, the V gene TRBV19; D is unclear. Looked up from germline, CDR1 is LNHDA and CDR2 is SQIVND (reference sequence). The CDR3 extends over 14 amino acids. V gave up 3 bases and J gave up 8 bases, with 16 bases separating them. CDR3: CASSILHQSPGYTF. Written as DNA, the CDR3 is TGTGCCAGTAGTATTTTACACCAATCTCCGGGCTACACCTTC.

This chain uses TRBV11-2 with TRBJ2-5, with D tentatively TRBD1 or TRBD2 (6 bases each). V dropped 3 bases and J dropped 4 bases, with 12 bases sitting between them. Germline V lookup: CDR1 SGHAT, CDR2 FQNNGV. The CDR3 has 14 residues. The CDR3 sequence is CASSFRGDGETQYF. DNA of the CDR3: TGTGCCAGCAGCTTTAGGGGGGACGGAGAGACCCAGTACTTC.

This clonotype has at least ten counts. The CDR3 DNA reads TGCAGTGCTAGTCTTGTGACTAGCCCGAGCAATGAGCAGTTCTTC. Residues: CSASLVTSPSNEQFF. The V call is TRBV20-1, the J call TRBJ2-1, with TRBD2 matching over 7 bases. This CDR3 has 15 amino acids. The germline gives CDR1 DFQATT, CDR2 SNEGSKA (reference sequence). The V and J ends lost 3 bases and 6 bases, in that order; junction bases with no gene match: 11.